These T cell receptor beta chains were read from a single sample in a study of siplizumab effects on memory and regulatory T cells. Profiled with immunoSEQ multiplex PCR; TCRdb holds only in-frame clones, not every one. The sample has about 120,000 clones, approximately 94% seen once. Source material: non-Treg CD4+ T cells sorted from blood. The source of these receptors is a human donor in good health. Each CDR3 is given with its conserved first and last residue. Each record gives: V gene, clone size, J gene, CDR3 length, D gene, CDR3 protein, CDR3 DNA. D genes are given only for firm matches. Clone sizes are given selectively: once, few, many, or a class where the clone is expanded.

TRBV6-4,.,TRBJ2-7,12,.,CASSQQGYEQYF,TGTGCCAGCAGTCAACAGGGCTACGAGCAGTACTTC
TRBV18,once,TRBJ1-2,15,TRBD1,CASSPLRGQNYGYTF,TGTGCCAGCTCACCACTTCGGGGACAGAACTATGGCTACACCTTC
TRBV7-2,.,TRBJ2-2,14,.,CASSLGQDTGELFF,TGTGCCAGCAGCTTGGGACAAGACACCGGGGAGCTGTTTTTT
TRBV7-2,.,TRBJ2-1,15,TRBD1,CASSRGQGGGNEQFF,TGTGCCAGCAGCCGGGGACAGGGAGGAGGGAATGAGCAGTTCTTC
TRBV18,.,TRBJ2-1,15,TRBD2,CASSPGTSGRNEQFF,TGTGCCAGCTCACCCGGGACTAGCGGGAGGAATGAGCAGTTCTTC
TRBV5-5,.,TRBJ1-4,12,.,CASSRPEEKLFF,TGTGCCAGCAGCCGACCCGAGGAAAAACTGTTTTTT
TRBV18,.,TRBJ2-7,12,TRBD1,CASSPGTGGQYF,TGTGCCAGCTCGCCCGGGACAGGGGGACAGTACTTC
TRBV6-1,.,TRBJ1-1,15,.,CASSGSPLMRTEAFF,TGTGCCAGCTCAGGCTCCCCCTTGATGAGGACTGAAGCTTTCTTT
TRBV18,.,TRBJ1-1,12,.,CASSPDSTEAFF,TGTGCCAGCTCACCGGACAGCACTGAAGCTTTCTTT
TRBV5-1,.,TRBJ2-3,12,.,CASSPSTDTQYF,TGCGCCAGCAGCCCTTCCACAGATACGCAGTATTTT
TRBV7-9,.,TRBJ1-3,17,TRBD1,CASSLFRTGAGGNTIYF,TGTGCCAGCAGCTTATTCCGGACAGGGGCGGGAGGAAACACCATATATTTT
TRBV5-4,.,TRBJ2-7,17,TRBD2,CASSPPNRREVTDEQYF,TGTGCCAGCAGCCCGCCGAACAGGCGGGAGGTTACAGATGAGCAGTACTTC
TRBV6-5,.,TRBJ2-1,14,.,CASTHGSSYNEQFF,TGTGCCAGCACGCACGGCAGCTCCTACAATGAGCAGTTCTTC
TRBV6-6,.,TRBJ1-4,14,.,CASTLPQRGEKLFF,TGTGCCAGCACTTTACCCCAAAGGGGTGAAAAACTGTTTTTT
TRBV7-9,.,TRBJ1-2,14,TRBD1,CASSFGQAKGGYTF,TGTGCCAGCAGCTTCGGACAGGCTAAGGGTGGCTACACCTTC